The 20 T cell receptor beta chains given below trace back to one sample, sequenced in a study of T-cell memory formation after mild COVID-19. TCRdb re-called the 5' RACE reads with MiXCR, one entry per CDR3 protein. The table includes about 560,000 distinct CDR3 sequences, roughly a sixth detected once. Sequencing used PBMCs or a T cell subset sorted from them (not recorded which). The receptors were gathered from an adult woman who had mild COVID-19 (a few samples of this study predate the infection). Cell type and time point are not known.

This clonotype was counted a few times. This chain links TRBV3-1 with TRBJ2-7, with unresolved D. The CDR3 covers 12 residues. Germline V gives CDR1 LGHDT, CDR2 YNNKEL (reference sequence). The ends were cut back, 0 bases at V and 9 bases at J, with 9 bases in the middle. As DNA, the CDR3 is TGTGCCAGCAGCCAAGATTCCAGGCGGCAGTACTTC. It is translated as CASSQDSRRQYF.

The V and J genes are TRBV24-1 and TRBJ2-5; TRBD2 aligns across 8 bases. Trimming removed 9 bases from V and 2 bases from J; junction bases left unmatched: 10. Germline CDR1 KGHDR, CDR2 SFDVKD. The CDR3 consists of 15 residues. The CDR3 sequence: CATQGTSGRQETQYF. CDR3 DNA: TGTGCCACCCAAGGAACTAGCGGCCGTCAAGAGACCCAGTACTTC.

This sequence joins TRBV5-6 and TRBJ2-5; 7 bases agree with TRBD1. The CDR3 loop spans 13 amino acids. Germline loops: CDR1 SGHDT, CDR2 YYEEEE. J gave up 5 bases and V 4 bases, and 5 bases lay outside the gene matches. The CDR3 bases are TGTGCCAGCAGCCAGGGGACAGTTGAGACCCAGTACTTC. Amino acid sequence: CASSQGTVETQYF. The full variable domain, rest sourced from reference TRBV5-6 and TRBJ2-5, is DAGVTQSPTHLIKTRGQQVTLRCSPKSGHDTVSWYQQALGQGPQFIFQYYEEEERQRGNFPDRFSGHQFPNYSSELNVNALLLGDSALYLCASSQGTVETQYFGPGTRLLVL.

The sample holds a few counts of this clonotype. V gene TRBV4-1 combines with J gene TRBJ1-1; 7 bases fit TRBD1. After removal of 3 bases from V and 2 bases from J, the junction contained 9 bases not matched to a gene. Germline-derived CDR1 and CDR2 are MGHRA and YSYEKL. The CDR3 loop spans 16 amino acids. CDR3 sequence (DNA): TGCGCCAGCAGCCAGGAAGCCGGGACAGTAAACACTGAAGCTTTCTTT. It codes for CASSQEAGTVNTEAFF.

V usage is TRBV6-5 and J usage is TRBJ1-4; D remains ambiguous. Trimming removed 8 bases at V and 5 bases at J, with 15 bases between. CDR1 is MNHEY and CDR2 is SVGAGI in the germline V gene. The CDR3 has 14 residues. In nucleotides, the CDR3 is TGTGCCAGCTCAGTTACAGTGAGAAATGAAAAACTGTTTTTT. Translation: CASSVTVRNEKLFF.

The rearrangement uses TRBV12-3 or TRBV12-4 and TRBJ1-3; D perhaps matches TRBD1 (5 bases). V was clipped by 6 bases and J by 4 bases, with 16 bases between them. This CDR3 has 15 residues. The CDR3 DNA follows: TGTGCCAGCAGCAGGGTCCGGGCGGCAGGAAACACCATATATTTT. Its translation: CASSRVRAAGNTIYF.

The table lists this clonotype with a few counts. The chain recombines TRBV28 with TRBJ2-2; the match to TRBD1 covers 7 bases. CDR1 is MDHEN, CDR2 SYDVKM, per germline. Germline trimming cut 4 bases from V and 4 bases from J; bases unmatched to any gene: 9. The CDR3 loop spans 16 amino acids. The CDR3 region has the DNA TGTGCCAGCAGTTCACCGGGACAGATACTCACCGGGGAGCTGTTTTTT. Protein sequence: CASSSPGQILTGELFF.

The chain recombines TRBV20-1 with TRBJ2-3; D could derive from TRBD1 or TRBD2 (5 bases each). CDR1 and CDR2 (germline): DFQATT, SNEGSKA (reference sequence). The CDR3 is made up of 9 amino acids. In DNA form, the CDR3 reads TGCGGGGGTCGGGATACGCAGTATTTT. This translates into CGGRDTQYF.

This clonotype has only a few counts. This chain joins TRBV20-1 and TRBJ2-1; 8 bases are a match to TRBD2. Germline values: CDR1 DFQATT, CDR2 SNEGSKA (reference sequence). Unmatched junction bases numbered 8, after V lost 5 bases and J lost 2 bases. The CDR3 is made up of 15 amino acids. CDR3 nucleotide sequence: TGCAGTGCTCCGGGGGGGCTCACTGCCTACAATGAGCAGTTCTTC. Protein sequence: CSAPGGLTAYNEQFF.

The gene calls are TRBV7-8 and TRBJ2-2, with TRBD2 identical over 9 bases. V was clipped by 2 bases and J by 4 bases; unmatched bases: 8. CDR1 and CDR2 (germline): SGHVS, FQNEAQ. CDR3 length equals 17 residues. The CDR3 region is CASSLIRGGGATGELFF. Written as DNA, the CDR3 is TGTGCCAGCAGCTTAATCCGCGGCGGGGGGGCCACCGGGGAGCTGTTTTTT.

The J gene is TRBJ1-5, the V gene TRBV10-3; the match to TRBD1 covers 10 bases. There are 16 residues in the CDR3. The V gene's germline CDR1 is ENHRY and CDR2 SYGVKD. Trimming took 4 bases from V and 3 from J; bases not matched to a gene: 6. As DNA, the CDR3 is TGTGCCATCAGTGCAAACGGACAGGGGGTCAATCAGCCCCAGCATTTT. Protein product: CAISANGQGVNQPQHF.

The rearrangement links TRBV4-3 to TRBJ2-7, with 7 bases lining up with TRBD2. The J segment lost 6 bases and the V segment lost 0 bases, leaving 5 bases of the junction unmatched. The CDR3 length is 14 residues. Per the germline V gene, CDR1 is LGHNA and CDR2 is YSLEER. Here the CDR3 reads CASSQDFGRSEQYF. In DNA, the CDR3 is TGCGCCAGCAGCCAAGATTTCGGGAGGTCCGAGCAGTACTTC.

In this sample, this clonotype turned up a few times. This rearrangement joins TRBV11-2 to TRBJ2-1; 10 nucleotides agree with TRBD2. J gave up 6 bases and V 1 base, and 9 bases lay outside the gene matches. Germline V gene data show CDR1 as SGHAT and CDR2 as FQNNGV. CDR3 length equals 17 residues. CDR3 nucleotides: TGTGCCAGCAGCTTAGGGGTACTAGCGGGAAACCCCAATGAGCAGTTCTTC. It is translated as CASSLGVLAGNPNEQFF.

As to this clonotype: A junction end diverges from the germline sequence, so it may reflect a read error. V and J are TRBV20-1 and TRBJ1-2, with a weak D call TRBD1 (5 bases). This CDR3 contains 10 residues. Germline V gene sequence: CDR1 DFQATT, CDR2 SNEGSKA (reference sequence). The CDR3: CSATRPPGAF. DNA of the CDR3: TGCAGTGCTACTCGGCCTCCCGGGGCGTTC.

The gene calls are TRBV5-1 and TRBJ2-5, with D unclear. Trimming stripped 4 bases from V and 4 bases from J, with 8 bases between. There are 12 residues in the CDR3. The germline CDR1 and CDR2 sequences are SGHRS and YFSETQ. DNA of the CDR3: TGCGCCAGCAGCCCAACACGAGAGACCCAGTACTTC. This translates into CASSPTRETQYF. Full variable domain (missing parts from reference TRBV5-1 and TRBJ2-5): KAGVTQTPRYLIKTRGQQVTLSCSPISGHRSVSWYQQTPGQGLQFLFEYFSETQRNKGNFPGRFSGRQFSNSRSEMNVSTLELGDSALYLCASSPTRETQYFGPGTRLLVL.

This chain uses TRBV6-2 or TRBV6-3 with TRBJ2-3; TRBD2 matches at 10 bases. The CDR3 spans 15 residues. Trimming removed 6 bases from V and 3 bases from J; junction bases left unmatched: 6. Germline loops: CDR1 MNHEY, CDR2 SVGEGT. This CDR3 reads CASSDTSGVTDTQYF. The CDR3 region has the DNA TGTGCCAGCAGCGACACTAGCGGGGTTACAGATACGCAGTATTTT.

This clonotype has a handful of counts. The rearrangement links TRBV24-1 to TRBJ2-1; the D gene is possibly TRBD2 (6 bases). CDR3 length: 16 amino acids. The V and J ends lost 3 bases and 2 bases respectively, with 13 bases between them. Germline values: CDR1 KGHDR, CDR2 SFDVKD. The CDR3 nucleotides read TGTGCCACCAGTGATCCAGCGGGCGCCCCCTACAATGAGCAGTTCTTC. Amino acids: CATSDPAGAPYNEQFF.

The gene calls are TRBV5-1 and TRBJ2-7; TRBD1 matches 7 bases. The CDR3 contains 15 residues. V lost 5 bases, J lost 5 bases, and 13 bases stayed unmatched. CDR1 is SGHRS, CDR2 YFSETQ, per germline. In nucleotides, the CDR3 is TGCGCCAGCAGAAACGACAGGGTCAGGTCGGACGAGCAGTACTTC. Translating it yields CASRNDRVRSDEQYF.

This clonotype turned up a few times. The J gene is TRBJ2-7, the V gene TRBV5-1; 7 bases agree with TRBD2. The CDR3 covers 18 residues. CDR1 SGHRS and CDR2 YFSETQ come from the germline V gene. The junction had 18 bases not matched to a gene; V was cut back by 6 bases and J by 0 bases. The CDR3: CASTPTPLGSGRSYEQYF. The CDR3 DNA reads TGCGCCAGCACCCCTACCCCCCTAGGTAGCGGGCGCTCCTACGAGCAGTACTTC.

V and J are TRBV12-3 or TRBV12-4 and TRBJ1-4; D might be TRBD1 (5 bases). V was trimmed by 4 bases and J by 8 bases, leaving 11 bases between them. The CDR3 loop spans 13 amino acids. CDR3 sequence reads: CASSYGGGEKLFF. The CDR3 bases are TGTGCCAGCAGTTATGGGGGTGGCGAAAAACTGTTTTTT.